Below, one TCR beta chain is given with its context. With 0 bases removed from V and 1 base from J, the gap between germline ends came to 7 bases. This CDR3 has 14 amino acids. CDR1 and CDR2 (germline): SGHDT, YYEEEE. Profiled with immunoSEQ multiplex PCR; TCRdb holds only in-frame clones, not every one. The repertoire holds fewer than 50,000 clones, 75% to 90% seen once, with around 2.5% in the top ten. The record originates from a study of OX40 agonist ivuxolimab in advanced cancers. Study-wide background: Therapy given before enrollment (anti-PD-1, anti-PD-L1 or anti-CTLA-4) was allowed, and around 44% had some.

This sequence originates from an adult with an advanced solid tumor such as melanoma, head and neck, liver or kidney cancer. The chain is built from TRBV5-6 and TRBJ1-1, with D perhaps TRBD1 (5 bases). The specimen comprised CD4+ or CD8+ T cells sorted from blood, sampled in a trial of the OX40 agonist ivuxolimab. CDR3 coding DNA: TGTGCCAGCAGCTTGGTTGGGGGGAACACTGAAGCTTTCTTT. Translated: CASSLVGGNTEAFF.